Listed below are T cell receptor beta chains from one sample, sequenced in a study of blood T cell repertoires in COVID-19. Measured with immunoSEQ multiplex PCR; TCRdb has only the in-frame clones, and not every one. Of 110,000 to 150,000 clones in the sample, more than 70% were seen once. The sequenced material came from peripheral blood. These receptor sequences come from a woman between 45 and 65 years old with acute or convalescent COVID-19. The CDR3 runs from the conserved cysteine through the conserved F or W. The order of the fields is V gene, D gene, J gene, clone size, CDR3 protein, CDR3 DNA. A D gene is named only where the DNA matches it firmly. Only part of the rows carry a size: once, few, many, or a class if the clone is expanded.

TRBV19	NA	TRBJ2-2	NA	CASSMPRLQTGELFF	TGTGCCAGTAGTATGCCCAGGCTGCAGACCGGGGAGCTGTTTTTT
TRBV3-1/TRBV3-2	NA	TRBJ2-7	once	CASSTLDGGYEQYF	TGTGCCAGCAGCACACTGGACGGAGGCTACGAGCAGTACTTC
TRBV7-9	NA	TRBJ1-4	few	CASSLSAGNEKLFF	TGTGCCAGCAGCTTGAGTGCCGGGAATGAAAAACTGTTTTTT
TRBV28	NA	TRBJ1-5	NA	CASSTGGGGYQPQHF	TGTGCCAGCAGCACGGGAGGGGGGGGTTATCAGCCCCAGCATTTT
TRBV11-3	NA	TRBJ2-1	few	CASSSAQGGSYNEQFF	TGTGCCAGCAGCTCGGCACAAGGGGGCTCCTACAATGAGCAGTTCTTC
TRBV25-1	NA	TRBJ1-1	NA	CASSEREVEAFF	TGTGCCAGCAGTGAACGAGAGGTTGAAGCTTTCTTT
TRBV6-6	NA	TRBJ1-1	NA	CASSRKRGLLNTEAFF	TGTGCCAGCAGTCGAAAACGGGGACTATTGAACACTGAAGCTTTCTTT
TRBV7-2	TRBD1	TRBJ1-4	many	CASSILSGTGVGEKLFF	TGTGCCAGCAGCATCCTCTCCGGGACAGGGGTGGGTGAAAAACTGTTTTTT
TRBV19	NA	TRBJ2-7	NA	CASSKRERGSEQYF	TGTGCCAGTAGTAAGCGAGAAAGGGGGTCCGAGCAGTACTTC
TRBV7-8	TRBD1	TRBJ1-2	NA	CASSPGQGAHGYTF	TGTGCCAGCAGCCCGGGACAGGGGGCCCATGGCTACACCTTC
TRBV19	NA	TRBJ1-1	once	CASSSGPYRAFF	TGTGCCAGTAGTAGCGGGCCGTACCGAGCTTTCTTT
TRBV5-8	NA	TRBJ2-2	NA	CASSLYRVQGTGELFF	TGTGCCAGCAGCTTGTACCGGGTACAGGGTACCGGGGAGCTGTTTTTT
TRBV9	NA	TRBJ2-1	NA	CASSVTGTQRGEQFF	TGTGCCAGCAGCGTTACCGGGACACAAAGGGGTGAGCAGTTCTTC
TRBV5-1	TRBD2	TRBJ2-5	NA	CASTPTAGTQETQYF	TGCGCCAGCACACCCACAGCGGGAACCCAAGAGACCCAGTACTTC
TRBV28	TRBD1	TRBJ1-5	NA	CASTRQGAYQPQHF	TGTGCCAGCACGCGACAGGGGGCCTATCAGCCCCAGCATTTT
TRBV4-3	TRBD1	TRBJ1-2	NA	CASSSVTGGYGYTF	TGCGCCAGCAGCTCCGTGACAGGGGGTTATGGCTACACCTTC
TRBV14	NA	TRBJ2-5	few	CASSQVPGAAETQYF	TGTGCCAGCAGCCAAGTTCCTGGGGCCGCAGAGACCCAGTACTTC
TRBV6-5	TRBD1	TRBJ1-6	NA	CASSYDRVSLNSPLHF	TGTGCCAGCAGTTACGACAGGGTTAGTCTGAATTCACCCCTCCACTTT
TRBV27	TRBD1	TRBJ1-1	NA	CASSLGQGLGTEAFF	TGTGCCAGCAGTTTGGGACAGGGTTTAGGGACTGAAGCTTTCTTT
TRBV29-1	TRBD2	TRBJ2-1	once	CSVEDYTGGPHEQFF	TGCAGCGTTGAAGATTATACGGGGGGGCCCCATGAGCAGTTCTTC
TRBV4-2	NA	TRBJ1-3	NA	CASSAGRGTGNTIYF	TGTGCCAGCAGCGCGGGGCGGGGCACTGGAAACACCATATATTTT
TRBV28	TRBD1	TRBJ1-5	few	CASSPRRTGPGNQPQHF	TGTGCCAGCAGTCCAAGAAGGACAGGGCCGGGCAATCAGCCCCAGCATTTT
TRBV7-8	NA	TRBJ1-2	NA	CASSRYYGQTRNYGYTF	TGTGCCAGCAGCCGCTATTATGGACAGACAAGAAACTATGGCTACACCTTC
TRBV12-3/TRBV12-4	NA	TRBJ1-6	NA	CASNPGGRGALHF	TGTGCCAGCAATCCAGGCGGCCGCGGGGCCCTCCACTTT
TRBV28	NA	TRBJ2-1	NA	CASSSPVGGSYNEQFF	TGTGCCAGCAGTTCCCCGGTTGGTGGGAGCTACAATGAGCAGTTCTTC
TRBV25-1	TRBD1	TRBJ1-1	NA	CASSTIDRVNTEAFF	TGTGCCAGCAGTACTATTGACAGGGTTAACACTGAAGCTTTCTTT
TRBV7-2	NA	TRBJ2-7	NA	CASSLALGLVF	TGTGCCAGCAGCTTAGCGCTAGGACTCGTTTTC
TRBV7-9	NA	TRBJ2-2	NA	CASSLARDTGELFF	TGTGCCAGCAGCTTAGCGAGGGACACCGGGGAGCTGTTTTTT
TRBV27	TRBD2	TRBJ2-3	NA	CASNLAGSDTQYF	TGTGCCAGCAACCTAGCGGGGAGCGATACGCAGTATTTT
TRBV6-5	TRBD2	TRBJ2-1	NA	CASSGGGGNNEQFF	TGTGCCAGCTCGGGAGGCGGGGGGAACAATGAGCAGTTCTTC
TRBV11-2	TRBD2	TRBJ2-2	few	CASSFRASGAPTGELFF	TGTGCCAGCAGCTTTAGAGCTAGCGGGGCTCCGACCGGGGAGCTGTTTTTT
TRBV6-5	NA	TRBJ1-5	NA	CASRASGHSNQPQHF	TGTGCCAGCAGGGCCTCAGGGCATAGCAATCAGCCCCAGCATTTT
TRBV12-3/TRBV12-4	NA	TRBJ1-6	NA	CASSLGGPPLHF	TGTGCCAGCAGTTTGGGGGGTCCACCCCTCCACTTT
TRBV12-5	TRBD1	TRBJ2-4	NA	CASGYGTGNIQYF	TGTGCTAGTGGTTACGGGACAGGGAACATTCAGTACTTC
TRBV19	NA	TRBJ2-1	NA	CASSYNPGTYNEQFF	TGTGCCAGTAGTTATAACCCCGGGACTTACAATGAGCAGTTCTTC
TRBV2	TRBD1	TRBJ1-5	NA	CASRGTGNHQPQHF	TGTGCCAGCAGGGGGACAGGGAACCATCAGCCCCAGCATTTT
TRBV7-2	NA	TRBJ2-1	NA	CASSTSSYNEQFF	TGTGCCAGCAGCACGAGCTCCTACAATGAGCAGTTCTTC
TRBV2	NA	TRBJ1-1	once	CASKVTTSNTEAFF	TGTGCCAGCAAAGTTACCACATCGAACACTGAAGCTTTCTTT
TRBV5-1	NA	TRBJ1-2	NA	CASSLGMTDGYTF	TGCGCCAGCAGCTTGGGAATGACAGATGGCTACACCTTC
TRBV19	NA	TRBJ1-3	NA	CATSWEFNVGNTIYF	TGTGCCACGTCCTGGGAGTTCAATGTCGGAAACACCATATATTTT
TRBV6-5	NA	TRBJ1-5	NA	CASGRRSNQPQHF	TGTGCCAGCGGGCGACGGTCCAATCAGCCCCAGCATTTT
TRBV5-6	TRBD2	TRBJ2-4	NA	CASSLTSGGWHF	TGTGCCAGCAGCTTAACTAGCGGGGGGTGGCATTTC
TRBV7-2	NA	TRBJ2-1	NA	CASSLAQANEQFF	TGTGCCAGCAGCTTAGCACAGGCCAATGAGCAGTTCTTC
TRBV19	NA	TRBJ1-4	NA	CASSRGLLNEKLFF	TGTGCCAGTAGTAGGGGACTGCTCAATGAAAAACTGTTTTTT
TRBV9	TRBD1	TRBJ1-4	once	CASSARENRGATNEKLFF	TGTGCCAGCAGCGCTCGGGAAAACAGGGGGGCCACTAATGAAAAACTGTTTTTT
TRBV6-4	TRBD2	TRBJ2-3	NA	CASSESVAGGLRNTQYF	TGTGCCAGCAGTGAATCCGTAGCGGGGGGGCTCAGGAATACGCAGTATTTT
TRBV18	TRBD1	TRBJ1-5	NA	CASSPRTGTGGKPQHF	TGTGCCAGCTCACCACGAACCGGGACAGGGGGTAAGCCCCAGCATTTT
TRBV4-1	TRBD1	TRBJ2-6	NA	CASSQPKDRDAGANVLTF	TGCGCCAGCAGCCAGCCAAAAGACAGGGATGCAGGGGCCAACGTCCTGACTTTC
TRBV7-9	TRBD2	TRBJ2-1	NA	CASSLGTSGGDNEQFF	TGTGCCAGCAGCTTAGGAACTAGCGGGGGCGACAATGAGCAGTTCTTC
TRBV7-9	TRBD1	TRBJ1-2	NA	CASSSTGGNYGYTF	TGTGCCAGCAGCTCGACAGGGGGCAACTATGGCTACACCTTC
TRBV18	TRBD1	TRBJ1-6	NA	CASSTGENSPLHF	TGTGCCAGCTCAACAGGGGAAAATTCACCCCTCCACTTT
TRBV9	TRBD1	TRBJ2-3	NA	CASSVGNRGWTDTQYF	TGTGCCAGCAGCGTAGGTAACAGGGGATGGACAGATACGCAGTATTTT
TRBV4-3	TRBD1	TRBJ1-1	NA	CASSPGQGVEAFF	TGCGCCAGCAGCCCAGGTCAGGGGGTTGAAGCTTTCTTT
TRBV6-2/TRBV6-3	NA	TRBJ1-5	NA	CASSRQANQPQHF	TGTGCCAGCAGCCGACAGGCGAATCAGCCCCAGCATTTT
TRBV2	TRBD2	TRBJ2-1	NA	CASSVNAGGNYNEQFF	TGTGCCAGCAGTGTTAATGCGGGGGGAAACTACAATGAGCAGTTCTTC
TRBV12-3/TRBV12-4	NA	TRBJ1-2	NA	CASSSEGYGYTF	TGTGCCAGCAGTTCGGAGGGGTATGGCTACACCTTC
TRBV5-5	NA	TRBJ1-3	NA	CASSLGGTSGNTIYF	TGTGCCAGCAGCTTGGGCGGAACCTCTGGAAACACCATATATTTT